This T cell receptor (beta chain) emerged from a study of shared clonotypes between healthy human individuals (dated by TCRdb to the early 2020s). Some background on the complete study: The cohort comprised a couple of women and a few men aged 18 to 49 years. Per donor, three plates each were used for CD4 naive and CD4 memory, two for CD8 naive, and one for CD8 memory. The study deeply sequenced blood TCR repertoires of about 5 healthy adults to estimate repertoire size and the extent of clonotype sharing between individuals. To increase sequencing depth and limit assay-specific biases, TCR repertoire library preparation and sequencing were carried out by different laboratories using diverse techniques. Between about 0.94 and 8.9 billion PBMCs per donor were obtained by leukapheresis. The paper's findings and limits, for the study overall: When a few donors were compared, the shared fraction of clonotypes was 5% to 6.5% for naive CD4, over 3% for naive CD8, about 2.4% for memory CD4, and 0.3% to 0.5% for memory CD8. Naive subsets generally had larger estimated clonotype richness than memory subsets. Compared with non-shared clonotypes, the clonotypes found in all four sorted-subset donors had higher generation probabilities. The genetic and exposure-history diversity represented was limited by the small number of donors. Incomplete sequencing was indicated by rarefaction of sorted-subset datasets, despite the large sequencing depth. Based on pairwise subsampling, the degree of clonotype sharing among donors was expected to be affected by sequencing depth. Sampling was restricted to blood, and TCR repertoires in tissues likely differ from the TCR repertoires found in blood.

From cysteine to phenylalanine, the CDR3 is 14 amino acids long. Only CDR3 DNA remains: 42 bases, in frame from the first base. Trimming leaves V shorter by 4 bases and J shorter by 2 bases, with the junction holding 2 bases beyond the gene matches. According to the germline V gene (reference sequence), CDR1 reads MNHEY and CDR2 reads SMNVEV. The donors were healthy, HIV-negative adults who had no recently reported acute infections or vaccinations. Only Caucasian adults living in Nashville, Tennessee, USA were represented among the donors. CD4+ T cells were enriched through magnetic negative selection, after which naive cells were positively selected on CD45RA and the remaining negative fraction served as the memory subset. Blood was obtained by leukapheresis, after which PBMCs were separated by Ficoll-Histopaque density gradient centrifugation and cryopreserved in liquid nitrogen vapor phase. Analytical flow cytometry was used to check the purity and quantity of every magnetically sorted T cell population. Genomic DNA was isolated from every sorted fraction and measured by UV absorbance on a Nanodrop 2000c.

Regarding this clone: Its antigen is currently not known. No base-level quality is on record; no much larger clone is a single base apart.

Using the deep immunoSEQ assay, multiplex PCR amplified TCR CDR3 regions from genomic DNA. Extracted genomic DNA from each cell subset was distributed evenly across all wells of several immunoSEQ 96-well plates, and each plate was treated as a replicate. For sorted subsets, roughly 200 ng of genomic DNA, equivalent to 30,000 or so T cell genomes, went into each replicate PCR. Purified libraries were quantified with a Qubit 3.0 fluorometer, sized on a Bioanalyzer 2100, and re-quantified with the KAPA Library Quantification kit. A separate single-read 150-cycle Illumina NextSeq 550 flow cell was used to sequence each immunoSEQ 96-well plate. In the paper's pipeline: The immunoSEQ output contained only junctional sequences without quality scores, so filtering could not match that applied to full-length reads. To assign V/J genes and CDR3, sequences were annotated using PyIR, a Python wrapper for IgBLAST v1.9, with IMGT germline references. Any read was removed if the V/J assignment was weak (E-value above 1e-6), the CDR3 was missing, or the read contained stop codons, out-of-frame junctions, or ambiguous translated residues. V3J clonotypes were defined by identical inferred V gene, J gene, and CDR3 amino acid sequence. Percentage overlap between repertoires was computed as shared unique clonotypes divided by the size of the smaller repertoire. Three approaches were used to assess repertoire richness: RTK rarefaction, the Chao1 estimator, and Recon v2.1 estimates of unobserved clonotypes. For all TCRbeta clonotypes obtained by the gDNA method from a handful of donors, generation probabilities were computed with OLGA. The source is immuneACCESS, and TCRdb retained only in-frame sequences with V and J called. Part of the clones is not carried over; for the studies checked, unresolved V genes explain less than half of this, and the remainder is unexplained. The DNA gave D and trimming, while V, J and clone size come from that table. Recorded for this sample are over a million clones; 95% to 97% of them occurred a single time. The ten largest make up 1% to 1.5% of the sample.

Sequenced material: naive CD4+ T cells sorted from blood. What this sample's cell subset or site label stands for: CD45RA+ positively selected. The rearrangement joined TRBV27 to TRBJ2-3, and 8 junctional nucleotides match TRBD2. This TCR derives from a man under 40 in good health. The CDR3 protein is CASSSGLVTDTQYF. The DNA reads as follows: TGTGCCAGCAGTTCGGGACTAGTCACAGATACGCAGTATTTT.